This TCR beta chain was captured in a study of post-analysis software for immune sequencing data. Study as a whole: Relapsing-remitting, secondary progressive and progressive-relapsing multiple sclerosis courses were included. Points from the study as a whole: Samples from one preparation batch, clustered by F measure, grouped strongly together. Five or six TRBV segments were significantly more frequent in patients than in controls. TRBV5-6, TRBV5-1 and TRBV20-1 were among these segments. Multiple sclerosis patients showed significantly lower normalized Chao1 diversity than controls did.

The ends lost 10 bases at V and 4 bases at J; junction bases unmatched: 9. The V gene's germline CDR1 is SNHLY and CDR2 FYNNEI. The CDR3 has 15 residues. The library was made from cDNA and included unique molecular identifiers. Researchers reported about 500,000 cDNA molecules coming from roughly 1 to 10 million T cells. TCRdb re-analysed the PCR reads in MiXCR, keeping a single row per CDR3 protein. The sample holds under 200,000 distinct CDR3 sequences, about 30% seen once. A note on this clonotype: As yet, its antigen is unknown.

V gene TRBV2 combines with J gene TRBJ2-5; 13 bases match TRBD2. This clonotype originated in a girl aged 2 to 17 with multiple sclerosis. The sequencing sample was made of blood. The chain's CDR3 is CANKLAGGPVETQYF. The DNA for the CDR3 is TGTGCCAACAAACTAGCGGGGGGGCCAGTAGAGACCCAGTACTTC.